This T cell receptor beta chain was recovered during a study of blood T cell repertoires in COVID-19. About the study: The United States, Italy and Spain supplied acute and convalescent COVID-19 samples. PBMCs, B-cell-depleted T cells, or T cells were the source of the cDNA or gDNA that made up the material.

The Seattle patients joined while their infection was active and were tracked longitudinally afterward. V gave up 5 bases and J gave up 6 bases; unmatched junction bases: 4. The length of the CDR3 is 13 residues. Germline values: CDR1 SEHNR, CDR2 FQNEAQ (reference sequence). As originally analysed: Counts of nucleated cells, estimated from reference gene primer amplification, were obtained. The data were produced by immunoSEQ multiplex PCR, yet TCRdb's version contains in-frame clones alone and is incomplete. From that table come the V and J calls and clone size; the DNA was used to work out D and trimming. The sample records roughly 180,000 clones, about 81% being singletons.

The clonotype originates from a woman of 80 years or more with COVID-19, enrolled during active disease. Sequencing was performed on peripheral blood. V usage is TRBV7-9 and J usage is TRBJ1-2, with 9 bases lining up with TRBD1. This CDR3 reads CASSQTGGDGYTF. The CDR3 coding sequence is TGTGCCAGCAGCCAAACAGGGGGCGATGGCTACACCTTC.